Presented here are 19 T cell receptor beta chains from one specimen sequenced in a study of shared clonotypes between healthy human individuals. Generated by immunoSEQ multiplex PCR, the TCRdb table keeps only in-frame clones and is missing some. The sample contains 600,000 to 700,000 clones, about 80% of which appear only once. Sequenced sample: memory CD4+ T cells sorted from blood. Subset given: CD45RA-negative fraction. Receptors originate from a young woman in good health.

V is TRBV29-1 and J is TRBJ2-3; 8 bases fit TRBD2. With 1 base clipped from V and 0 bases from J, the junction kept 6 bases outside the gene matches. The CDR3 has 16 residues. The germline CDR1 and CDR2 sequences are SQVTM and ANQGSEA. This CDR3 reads CSVEGLAPASTDTQYF. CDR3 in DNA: TGCAGCGTTGAAGGACTAGCGCCCGCCAGCACAGATACGCAGTATTTT.

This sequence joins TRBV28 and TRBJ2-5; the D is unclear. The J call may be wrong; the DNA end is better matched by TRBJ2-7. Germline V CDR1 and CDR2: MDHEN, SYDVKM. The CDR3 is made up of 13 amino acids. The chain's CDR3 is CASSPQSSYEQYF. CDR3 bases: TGTGCCAGCAGTCCCCAGAGCTCCTACGAGCAGTACTTC.

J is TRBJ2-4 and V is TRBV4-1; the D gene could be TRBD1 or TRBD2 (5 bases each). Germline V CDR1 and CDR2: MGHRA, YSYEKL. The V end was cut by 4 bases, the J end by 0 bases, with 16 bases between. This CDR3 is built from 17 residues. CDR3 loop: CASSPDRDALAKNIQYF. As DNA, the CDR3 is TGCGCCAGCAGCCCAGACCGGGACGCACTAGCCAAAAACATTCAGTACTTC.

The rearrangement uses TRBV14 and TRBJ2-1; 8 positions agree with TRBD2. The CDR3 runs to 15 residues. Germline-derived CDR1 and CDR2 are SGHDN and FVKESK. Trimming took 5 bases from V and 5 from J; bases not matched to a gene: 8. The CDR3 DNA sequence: TGTGCCAGCAGCGGAATAGCGGGGATTAACAATGAGCAGTTCTTC. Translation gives CASSGIAGINNEQFF.

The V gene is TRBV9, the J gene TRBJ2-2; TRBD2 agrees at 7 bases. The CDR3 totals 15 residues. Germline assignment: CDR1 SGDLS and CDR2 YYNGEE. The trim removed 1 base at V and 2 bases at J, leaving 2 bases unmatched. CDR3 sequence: CASSVSGANTGELFF. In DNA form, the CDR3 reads TGTGCCAGCAGCGTAAGCGGGGCAAACACCGGGGAGCTGTTTTTT.

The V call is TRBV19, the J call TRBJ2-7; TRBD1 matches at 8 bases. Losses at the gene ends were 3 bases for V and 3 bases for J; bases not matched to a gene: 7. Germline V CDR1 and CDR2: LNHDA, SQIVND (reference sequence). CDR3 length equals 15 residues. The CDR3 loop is CASSILRGQGYEQYF. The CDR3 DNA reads TGTGCCAGTAGTATCCTTCGCGGACAGGGCTACGAGCAGTACTTC.

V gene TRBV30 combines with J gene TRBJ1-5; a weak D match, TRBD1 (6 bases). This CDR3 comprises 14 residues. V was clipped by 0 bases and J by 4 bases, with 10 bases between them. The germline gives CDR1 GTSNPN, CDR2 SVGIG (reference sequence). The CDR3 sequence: CAWSVQGSNQPQHF. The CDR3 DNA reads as TGTGCCTGGAGTGTACAGGGATCAAATCAGCCCCAGCATTTT.

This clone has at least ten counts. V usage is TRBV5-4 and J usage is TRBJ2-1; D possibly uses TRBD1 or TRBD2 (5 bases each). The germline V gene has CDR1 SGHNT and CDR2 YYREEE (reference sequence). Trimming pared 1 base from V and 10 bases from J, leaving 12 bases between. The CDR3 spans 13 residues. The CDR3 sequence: CASSLMRGVEQFF. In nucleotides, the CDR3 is TGTGCCAGCAGCTTGATGAGAGGGGTAGAGCAGTTCTTC. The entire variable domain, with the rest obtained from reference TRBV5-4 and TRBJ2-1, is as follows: ETGVTQSPTHLIKTRGQQVTLRCSSQSGHNTVSWYQQALGQGPQFIFQYYREEENGRGNFPPRFSGLQFPNYSSELNVNALELDDSALYLCASSLMRGVEQFFGPGTRLTVL.

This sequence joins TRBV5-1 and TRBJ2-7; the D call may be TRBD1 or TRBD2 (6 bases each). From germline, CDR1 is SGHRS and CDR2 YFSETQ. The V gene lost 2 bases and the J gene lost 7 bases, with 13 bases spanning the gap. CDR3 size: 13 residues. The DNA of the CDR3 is TGCGCCAGCAGCTTAAATCGGGGGCTGGAGCAGTACTTC. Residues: CASSLNRGLEQYF. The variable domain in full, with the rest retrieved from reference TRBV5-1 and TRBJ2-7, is KAGVTQTPRYLIKTRGQQVTLSCSPISGHRSVSWYQQTPGQGLQFLFEYFSETQRNKGNFPGRFSGRQFSNSRSEMNVSTLELGDSALYLCASSLNRGLEQYFGPGTRLTVT.

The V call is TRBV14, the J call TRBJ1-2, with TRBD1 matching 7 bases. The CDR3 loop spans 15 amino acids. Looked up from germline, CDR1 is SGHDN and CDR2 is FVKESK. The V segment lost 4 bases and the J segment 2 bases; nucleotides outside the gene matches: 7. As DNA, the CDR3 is TGTGCCAGCAGCCCAAATCGGGGACAGAACTATGGCTACACCTTC. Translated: CASSPNRGQNYGYTF.

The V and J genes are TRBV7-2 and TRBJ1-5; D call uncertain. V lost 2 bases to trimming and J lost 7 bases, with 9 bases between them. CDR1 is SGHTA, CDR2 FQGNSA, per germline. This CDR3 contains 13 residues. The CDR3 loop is CASSLNRRQPQHF. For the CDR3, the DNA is TGTGCCAGCAGCTTAAATCGACGACAGCCCCAGCATTTT.

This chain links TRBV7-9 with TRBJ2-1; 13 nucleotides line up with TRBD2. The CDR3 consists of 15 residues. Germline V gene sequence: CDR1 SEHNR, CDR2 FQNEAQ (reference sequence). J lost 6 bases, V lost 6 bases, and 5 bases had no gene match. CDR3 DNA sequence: TGTGCCAGCAGACTAGCGGGAGGGCAAGGCAATGAGCAGTTCTTC. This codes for CASRLAGGQGNEQFF.

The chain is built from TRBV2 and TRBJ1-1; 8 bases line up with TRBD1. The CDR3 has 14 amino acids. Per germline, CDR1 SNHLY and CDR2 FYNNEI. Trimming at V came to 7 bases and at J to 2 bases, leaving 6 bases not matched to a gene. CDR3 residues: CASIRTGRNTEAFF. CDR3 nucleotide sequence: TGTGCCAGCATTAGGACAGGGAGAAACACTGAAGCTTTCTTT.

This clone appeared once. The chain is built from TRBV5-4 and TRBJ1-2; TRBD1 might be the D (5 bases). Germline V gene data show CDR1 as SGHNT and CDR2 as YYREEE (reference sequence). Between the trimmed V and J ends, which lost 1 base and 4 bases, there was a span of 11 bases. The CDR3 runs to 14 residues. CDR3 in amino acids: CASSLSGRGYGYTF. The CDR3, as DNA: TGTGCCAGCAGCTTGTCAGGGCGGGGCTATGGCTACACCTTC.

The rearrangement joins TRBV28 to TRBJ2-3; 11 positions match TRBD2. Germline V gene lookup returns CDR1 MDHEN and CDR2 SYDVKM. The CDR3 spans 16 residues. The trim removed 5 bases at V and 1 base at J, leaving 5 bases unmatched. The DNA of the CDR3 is TGTGCCAGCAGTCTCCCGACTAGCGGGGGCACAGATACGCAGTATTTT. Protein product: CASSLPTSGGTDTQYF.

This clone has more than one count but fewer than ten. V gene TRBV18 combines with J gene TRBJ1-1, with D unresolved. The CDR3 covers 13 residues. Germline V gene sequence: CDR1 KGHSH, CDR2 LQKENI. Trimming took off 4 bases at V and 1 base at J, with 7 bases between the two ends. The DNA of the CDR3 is TGTGCCAGCTCACTACATAAGAACACTGAAGCTTTCTTT. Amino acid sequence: CASSLHKNTEAFF.

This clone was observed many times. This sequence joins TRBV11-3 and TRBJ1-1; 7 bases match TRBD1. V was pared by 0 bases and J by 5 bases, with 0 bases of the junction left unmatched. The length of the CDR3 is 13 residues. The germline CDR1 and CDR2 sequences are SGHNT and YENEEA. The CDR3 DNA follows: TGTGCCAGCAGCTTAGAACAGGGGACTGAAGCTTTCTTT. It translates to CASSLEQGTEAFF.

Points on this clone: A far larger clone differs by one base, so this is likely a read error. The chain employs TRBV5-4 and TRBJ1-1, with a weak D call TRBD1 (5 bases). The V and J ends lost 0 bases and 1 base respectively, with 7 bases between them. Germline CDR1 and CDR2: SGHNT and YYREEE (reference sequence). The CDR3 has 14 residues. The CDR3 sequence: CASSLGQQNTEAFF. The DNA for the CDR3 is TGTGCCAGCAGCTTGGGACAGCAGAACACTGAAGCTTTCTTT.

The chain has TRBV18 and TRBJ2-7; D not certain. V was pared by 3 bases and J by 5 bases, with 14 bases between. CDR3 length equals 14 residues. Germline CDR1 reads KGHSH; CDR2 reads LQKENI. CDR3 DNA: TGTGCCAGCTCACCCCACATGGAAAACCACGAGCAGTACTTC. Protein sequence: CASSPHMENHEQYF.